The source of this TCR beta chain is a study of T cell responses to AZD1222 COVID-19 vaccine. This clone was observed once. No antigen is known for it. Deletions cut 3 bases from V and 10 bases from J, with 13 bases between. The CDR3 loop spans 13 amino acids. Germline V gene data show CDR1 as LGHDT and CDR2 as YNNKEL (reference sequence). Study-wide findings and caveats: Clonal diversity may have been underestimated in mostly white British donors. The study found Spike-specific TCR breadth and depth rose after two AZD1222 doses. Spike was spanned by vaccine-associated CD4 TCRs, which were dominant at 160-218 and 743-854. Of the AZD1222 recipients, only five or six were seropositive at baseline.

Assay used: immunoSEQ multiplex PCR; TCRdb lists only in-frame clones, some missing. This table has some 150,000 clones, around nine tenths appearing once. The sequence came from an adult in good health. This chain joins TRBV3-1 (or the pseudogene TRBV3-2) and TRBJ2-1; perhaps TRBD2 as D (5 bases). Sample: peripheral blood, taken on day 0 of AZD1222 vaccination. This CDR3 reads CASSHSVGEEQFF. DNA for the CDR3: TGTGCCAGCAGCCATTCCGTCGGGGAGGAGCAGTTCTTC.